These 26 T cell receptor beta chains originate from one sample sequenced in a study of T-cell memory formation after mild COVID-19 (dated by TCRdb to 2020 to 2022). The library was prepared using 5' RACE. The instrument given in TCRdb is Illumina NovaSeq 6000. The raw public data were reprocessed by TCRdb itself: fastp quality trimming at Q25, MiXCR clonotype calling, in-frame beta chains only. Every CDR3 protein is listed once, alongside the most common genes and DNA of its rows. This sample comprises around 250,000 distinct CDR3 sequences, roughly 15% of them detected only once. Roughly 20% of the sample is held by the ten biggest clonotypes. The sample was PBMCs or a T cell subset sorted from them (not recorded which). The receptors were gathered from a man aged 18 to 30 who had mild COVID-19 (a few samples of this study predate the infection). The sample titles of this study are shuffled in the database, so cell type and time point are left out; the donor was told from shared clones.

This clonotype was seen repeatedly, ten times or more. This chain links TRBV20-1 with TRBJ1-4; tentative D call: TRBD1 (5 bases). Germline CDR1 reads DFQATT; CDR2 reads SNEGSKA (reference sequence). The CDR3 contains 14 residues. The V gene lost 0 bases and the J gene lost 8 bases, with 13 bases spanning the gap. CDR3 DNA: TGCAGTGCTAGAGATCCCAGGGTCGAAGAAAAACTGTTTTTT. Its translation: CSARDPRVEEKLFF.

This clonotype was counted only a few times. The chain is built from TRBV5-1 and TRBJ1-1; D not certain. The V end lost 1 base, the J end lost 4 bases, and 11 bases lay between the germline ends. Germline loops: CDR1 SGHRS, CDR2 YFSETQ. CDR3 size: 14 residues. CDR3: CASSLSGAPTEAFF. For the CDR3, the DNA is TGCGCCAGCAGCTTGTCCGGAGCCCCCACTGAAGCTTTCTTT.

This clonotype was seen more than once but under ten times. This sequence joins TRBV15 and TRBJ1-5, with a possible D match to TRBD1 (5 bases). Per the germline V gene, CDR1 is LNHNV and CDR2 is YYDKDF (reference sequence). This CDR3 comprises 14 residues. V was cut by 0 bases and J by 4 bases, with 7 bases left in between. The CDR3 region has the DNA TGTGCCACCAGCAGAGAGGGGGATAATCAGCCCCAGCATTTT. As protein: CATSREGDNQPQHF.

The chain links TRBV3-1 to TRBJ2-3, with D perhaps matching TRBD1 (6 bases). Germline assignment: CDR1 LGHDT and CDR2 YNNKEL (reference sequence). CDR3 size: 14 residues. Trimming cost V 1 base and J 1 base, with 6 bases left between them. The CDR3 loop is CASSQGGRTDTQYF. The CDR3 bases are TGTGCCAGCAGCCAAGGGGGGCGCACAGATACGCAGTATTTT.

J is TRBJ2-7 and V is TRBV7-8, with no clear D. The CDR3 covers 13 residues. The germline V gene encodes CDR1 SGHVS and CDR2 FQNEAQ. Trimming stripped 2 bases from V and 4 bases from J, with 9 bases between. DNA for the CDR3: TGTGCCAGCAGCTTACAGAGATTATACGAGCAGTACGTC. It encodes CASSLQRLYEQYV.

This clonotype has just a few counts. The J gene is TRBJ2-2, the V gene TRBV2; D uncertain. Germline V gene sequence: CDR1 SNHLY, CDR2 FYNNEI. Deletions cut 2 bases from V and 2 bases from J, with 6 bases between. The CDR3 has 14 amino acids. In nucleotides, the CDR3 is TGTGCCAGCAGTGAATACAGCAACACCGGGGAGCTGTTTTTT. Encoded protein: CASSEYSNTGELFF.

V is TRBV2 and J is TRBJ1-3; D call uncertain. The V gene lost 7 bases and the J gene lost 1 base, with 8 bases spanning the gap. Looked up from germline, CDR1 is SNHLY and CDR2 is FYNNEI. This CDR3 spans 13 amino acids. The DNA for the CDR3 is TGTGCCAGCACCCAGGAGTCTGGAAACACCATATATTTT. Translating gives CASTQESGNTIYF.

The chain has TRBV11-2 and TRBJ2-2; no firm D call. V dropped 4 bases and J dropped 4 bases, with 16 bases sitting between them. This CDR3 contains 16 residues. Looked up from germline, CDR1 is SGHAT and CDR2 is FQNNGV. The CDR3 spells CASSSGLVAFTGELFF. In DNA form, the CDR3 reads TGTGCCAGCAGCTCAGGCCTGGTGGCCTTCACCGGGGAGCTGTTTTTT.

In its sample, this clonotype was seen a few times. The V call is TRBV12-3 or TRBV12-4, the J call TRBJ2-7; 9 nucleotides agree with TRBD1. Unmatched junction bases numbered 13, after V lost 6 bases and J lost 7 bases. There are 15 residues in the CDR3. CDR3 amino acids: CASSSRDRARREQYF. In DNA, the CDR3 is TGTGCCAGCAGCTCCCGGGACAGGGCCAGGAGGGAGCAGTACTTC.

This clonotype was detected a few times. The rearrangement links TRBV5-5 to TRBJ2-3; D may correspond to TRBD1 or TRBD2 (5 bases each). Germline CDR1 and CDR2: SGHKS and YYEKEE (reference sequence). The CDR3 loop spans 15 amino acids. With 4 bases removed from V and 7 bases from J, the gap between germline ends came to 19 bases. CDR3 bases: TGTGCCAGCAGCCCCGACCGGGACCCCGGATATACGCAGTATTTT. As protein: CASSPDRDPGYTQYF.

The table lists this clonotype with a few counts. The chain combines TRBV10-3 with TRBJ2-7, with D unresolved. Germline V gives CDR1 ENHRY, CDR2 SYGVKD. There are 14 residues in the CDR3. Trimming shortened V by 4 bases and J by 7 bases, and 17 bases separated the two germline ends. CDR3 in amino acids: CAISGVGPLGEQYV. The CDR3 region has the DNA TGTGCCATCAGTGGGGTAGGGCCTTTAGGGGAGCAGTACGTC.

This clonotype occurred many times. The CDR3 coding sequence is TGCAGTGCTATACAGAGCTCCTATAATTCACCCCTCCACTTT. Protein sequence: CSAIQSSYNSPLHF. The V and J genes are TRBV20-1 and TRBJ1-6; D uncertain. CDR3 length equals 14 residues. From germline, CDR1 is DFQATT and CDR2 SNEGSKA (reference sequence). Trimming pared 4 bases from V and 0 bases from J, leaving 7 bases between.

The chain has TRBV7-9 and TRBJ2-1; 8 bases fit TRBD2. Per germline, CDR1 SEHNR and CDR2 FQNEAQ (reference sequence). Losses at the gene ends were 3 bases for V and 0 bases for J; bases not matched to a gene: 4. The CDR3 runs to 16 residues. CDR3 nucleotides: TGTGCCAGCAGCTTGGAGCGGGGGAGCTCCTACAATGAGCAGTTCTTC. Translation: CASSLERGSSYNEQFF.

In its sample, this clonotype was seen a few times. The V call is TRBV9, the J call TRBJ2-5; 8 bases map to TRBD2. V gave up 4 bases and J gave up 5 bases; unmatched junction bases: 13. CDR3 length: 16 residues. Germline CDR1 SGDLS, CDR2 YYNGEE. CDR3: CASSFGLALEGETQYF. Here the CDR3 DNA reads TGTGCCAGCAGCTTCGGACTAGCCCTGGAGGGGGAGACCCAGTACTTC.

This chain connects TRBV2 to TRBJ2-5; 7 nucleotides match TRBD1. This CDR3 is built from 15 residues. The germline V gene encodes CDR1 SNHLY and CDR2 FYNNEI. Losses at the gene ends were 2 bases for V and 1 base for J; bases not matched to a gene: 4. This chain's CDR3 is CASSEIQGPQETQYF. DNA for the CDR3: TGTGCCAGCAGTGAAATACAGGGGCCCCAAGAGACCCAGTACTTC.

The chain uses TRBV7-9 and TRBJ1-3; D is undetermined. CDR3 length: 13 amino acids. V was shortened by 4 bases and J by 4 bases, with 8 bases between the two germline ends. The germline gives CDR1 SEHNR, CDR2 FQNEAQ (reference sequence). The CDR3 loop is CASSWGGGNTIYF. In DNA form, the CDR3 reads TGTGCCAGCAGCTGGGGTGGGGGAAACACCATATATTTT. Using reference TRBV7-9 and TRBJ1-3 for the parts outside the CDR3, the full variable domain is DTGVSQNPRHKITKRGQNVTFRCDPISEHNRLYWYRQTLGQGPEFLTYFQNEAQLEKSRLLSDRFSAERPKGSFSTLEIQRTEQGDSAMYLCASSWGGGNTIYFGEGSWLTVV.

The chain couples TRBV6-5 to TRBJ2-6; TRBD1 or TRBD2 may be the D gene (6 bases each). The germline CDR1 and CDR2 sequences are MNHEY and SVGAGI. The V end lost 7 bases, the J end lost 9 bases, and 22 bases lay between the germline ends. CDR3 length equals 16 residues. The CDR3 loop reads CASNPVGGRQDNVLTF. As DNA, the CDR3 is TGTGCCAGCAACCCGGTGGGGGGCCGGCAGGACAACGTCCTGACTTTC.

V and J are TRBV7-2 and TRBJ1-1; TRBD1 agrees at 8 bases. Looked up from germline, CDR1 is SGHTA and CDR2 is FQGNSA. V was pared by 5 bases and J by 4 bases, with 12 bases of the junction left unmatched. The length of the CDR3 is 16 residues. Here the CDR3 DNA reads TGTGCCAGCAGCCCGCGGTCTTACGACAGGGGCACTGAAGCTTTCTTT. Its translation is CASSPRSYDRGTEAFF.

The CDR3 sequence is CASSNPGRGSTDTQYF. The CDR3 nucleotides are TGTGCCAGCAGTAACCCCGGGAGGGGATCGACAGATACGCAGTATTTT. This chain links TRBV25-1 with TRBJ2-3, with 8 bases fitting TRBD2. V dropped 5 bases and J dropped 3; count of bases not matched to a gene: 10. The CDR3 sequence is 16 residues long. Looked up from germline, CDR1 is MGHDK and CDR2 is SYGVNS.

The chain joins TRBV11-2 to TRBJ2-2, with D possibly matching TRBD1 (5 bases). Trimming stripped 5 bases from V and 7 bases from J, with 17 bases between. There are 15 residues in the CDR3. CDR1 and CDR2 (germline): SGHAT, FQNNGV. The CDR3 DNA is TGTGCCAGCAGCCCTGGGCAGGGAATGATCGGGGAGCTGTTTTTT. It encodes CASSPGQGMIGELFF.

The chain couples TRBV6-2 or TRBV6-3 to TRBJ2-5; TRBD2 might be the D (5 bases). Trimming removed 2 bases at V and 5 bases at J, with 15 bases between. The CDR3 is 15 amino acids. Per the germline V gene, CDR1 is MNHEY and CDR2 is SVGEGT. The CDR3 sequence: CASSYHESSYETQYF. The CDR3, as DNA: TGTGCCAGCAGTTACCATGAGTCTAGCTACGAGACCCAGTACTTC.

V usage is TRBV7-2 and J usage is TRBJ1-5; D not certain. The germline V gene encodes CDR1 SGHTA and CDR2 FQGNSA. V lost 4 bases, J lost 1 base, and 14 bases lay in between. CDR3 length: 16 amino acids. This CDR3 reads CASSSTYGASNQPQHF. For the CDR3, the DNA is TGTGCCAGCAGCTCCACTTACGGTGCGAGCAATCAGCCCCAGCATTTT.

V gene TRBV7-2 combines with J gene TRBJ1-3; unclear D gene. Germline V lookup: CDR1 SGHTA, CDR2 FQGNSA. This CDR3 comprises 14 residues. V dropped 0 bases and J dropped 0 bases, with 3 bases sitting between them. CDR3 loop: CASSLATSGNTIYF. The CDR3 region has the DNA TGTGCCAGCAGCTTAGCCACCTCTGGAAACACCATATATTTT.

This clonotype was detected only a few times. The CDR3 DNA sequence: TGTGCCAGCAGTTTGCGACGACTCGATTATAGCGGAACAGATACGCAGTATTTT. This gives the protein CASSLRRLDYSGTDTQYF. The V call is TRBV28, the J call TRBJ2-3; D is perhaps TRBD2 (6 bases). V dropped 3 bases and J dropped 3 bases, with 22 bases sitting between them. The CDR3 consists of 18 residues. The germline V gene encodes CDR1 MDHEN and CDR2 SYDVKM.

This clonotype was seen a handful of times. This chain joins TRBV7-9 and TRBJ2-3, with 7 bases that match TRBD1. With V trimmed by 5 bases and J by 9 bases, 11 bases remained unmatched. The CDR3 loop spans 14 amino acids. Germline V gives CDR1 SEHNR, CDR2 FQNEAQ (reference sequence). CDR3 sequence reads: CASSPRQGEETQYF. The CDR3 bases are TGTGCCAGCAGCCCTCGACAGGGCGAAGAAACGCAGTATTTT. Variable domain in full (rest from reference TRBV7-9 and TRBJ2-3): DTGVSQNPRHKITKRGQNVTFRCDPISEHNRLYWYRQTLGQGPEFLTYFQNEAQLEKSRLLSDRFSAERPKGSFSTLEIQRTEQGDSAMYLCASSPRQGEETQYFGPGTRLTVL.

This clonotype has just a few counts. The rearrangement joins TRBV6-6 to TRBJ1-2, with 7 bases lining up with TRBD1. The CDR3 contains 12 residues. V shed 0 bases, J shed 8 bases, and the junction held 0 bases outside the gene matches. Germline loops: CDR1 MNHNY, CDR2 SVGAGI (reference sequence). CDR3 sequence reads: CASSYSDRGYTF. CDR3 coding DNA: TGTGCCAGCAGTTACTCGGACAGGGGCTACACCTTC.